This record covers a single TCR beta chain. Antigen: not known. The data stem from a study of response to subunit inactivated influenza vaccine. TCRdb called the RT-PCR reads again in MiXCR, with one record for every CDR3 protein. Here the sample spans 530,000 or so distinct CDR3 sequences, about 12% being singletons. The germline CDR1 and CDR2 sequences are SGHAT and FQNNGV. There are 17 residues in the CDR3. V lost 4 bases to trimming and J lost 2 bases; unmatched junction nucleotides: 13. Points from the study as a whole: There was a suggestion from the authors that each seasonal influenza vaccination recruits few new T cells.

The sequences come from PBMCs from blood, collected on the day of vaccination. The chain is built from TRBV11-2 and TRBJ1-1; 7 bases line up with TRBD1. This sequence originates from a man over 45 who received an inactivated influenza vaccine. CDR3 nucleotide sequence: TGTGCCAGCAGCTCCAACAGGGGATTGAGGGGTAACACTGAAGCTTTCTTT. Its translation: CASSSNRGLRGNTEAFF. The full variable domain, its missing parts supplied by reference TRBV11-2 and TRBJ1-1, is EAGVAQSPRYKIIEKRQSVAFWCNPISGHATLYWYQQILGQGPKLLIQFQNNGVVDDSQLPKDRFSAERLKGVDSTLKIQPAKLEDSAVYLCASSSNRGLRGNTEAFFGQGTRLTVV.